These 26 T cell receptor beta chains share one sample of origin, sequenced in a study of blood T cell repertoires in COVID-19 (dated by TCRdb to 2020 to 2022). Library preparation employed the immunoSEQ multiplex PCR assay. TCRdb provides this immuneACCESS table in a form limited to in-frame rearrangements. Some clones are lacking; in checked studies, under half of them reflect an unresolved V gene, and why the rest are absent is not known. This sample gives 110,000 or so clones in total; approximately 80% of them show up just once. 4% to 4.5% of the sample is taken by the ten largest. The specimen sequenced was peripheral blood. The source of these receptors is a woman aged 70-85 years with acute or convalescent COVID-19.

DNA of the CDR3: TGTGCCAGCAGCCGCCGAGCGGCGTCCTCCTACGAGCAGTACGTC. Encoded protein: CASSRRAASSYEQYV. The chain couples TRBV5-6 to TRBJ2-7; the D gene is possibly TRBD2 (5 bases). From germline, CDR1 is SGHDT and CDR2 YYEEEE. Trimming pared 4 bases from V and 0 bases from J, leaving 14 bases between. This CDR3 comprises 15 residues.

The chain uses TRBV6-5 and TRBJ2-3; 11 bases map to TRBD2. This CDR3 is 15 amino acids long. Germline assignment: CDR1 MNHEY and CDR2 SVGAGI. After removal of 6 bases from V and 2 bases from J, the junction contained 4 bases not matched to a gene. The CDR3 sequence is CASSRLAGPTDTQYF. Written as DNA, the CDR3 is TGTGCCAGCAGCAGACTAGCGGGGCCCACAGATACGCAGTATTTT.

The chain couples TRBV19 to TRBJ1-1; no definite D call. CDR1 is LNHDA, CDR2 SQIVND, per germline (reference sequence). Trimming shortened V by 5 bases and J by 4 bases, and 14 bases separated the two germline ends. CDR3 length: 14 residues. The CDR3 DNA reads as TGTGCCAGTAGTGACCAGGTGGAGGGCACTGAAGCTTTCTTT. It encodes CASSDQVEGTEAFF.

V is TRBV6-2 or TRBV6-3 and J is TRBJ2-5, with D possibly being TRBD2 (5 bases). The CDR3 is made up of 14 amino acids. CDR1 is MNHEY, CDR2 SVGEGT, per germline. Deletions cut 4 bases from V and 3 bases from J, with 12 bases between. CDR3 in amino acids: CASSSGRSEETQYF. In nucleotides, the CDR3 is TGTGCCAGCAGTTCGGGAAGATCCGAAGAGACCCAGTACTTC.

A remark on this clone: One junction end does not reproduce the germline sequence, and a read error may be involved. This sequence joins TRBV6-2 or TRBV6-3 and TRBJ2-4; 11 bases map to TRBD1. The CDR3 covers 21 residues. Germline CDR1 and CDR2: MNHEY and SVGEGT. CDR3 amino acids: CARSYTRGASVDRGRRNIQYF. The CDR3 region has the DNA TGTGCCCGCAGTTACACTCGGGGGGCCAGCGTGGACAGGGGGCGCAGGAACATTCAGTACTTC.

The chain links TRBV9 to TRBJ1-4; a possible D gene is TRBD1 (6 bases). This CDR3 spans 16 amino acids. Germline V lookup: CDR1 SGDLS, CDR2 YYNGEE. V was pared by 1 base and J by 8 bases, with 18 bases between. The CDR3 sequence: CASSVSPQGLREKLFF. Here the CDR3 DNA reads TGTGCCAGCAGCGTAAGTCCTCAGGGGTTACGGGAAAAACTGTTTTTT.

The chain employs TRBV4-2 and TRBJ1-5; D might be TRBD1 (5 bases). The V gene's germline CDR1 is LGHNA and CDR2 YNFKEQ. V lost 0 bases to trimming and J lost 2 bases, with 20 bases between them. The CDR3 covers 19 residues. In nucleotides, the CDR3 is TGTGCCAGCAGCCAAGATCAGGGCACGGTCCTATCAGGCAATCAGCCCCAGCATTTT. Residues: CASSQDQGTVLSGNQPQHF.

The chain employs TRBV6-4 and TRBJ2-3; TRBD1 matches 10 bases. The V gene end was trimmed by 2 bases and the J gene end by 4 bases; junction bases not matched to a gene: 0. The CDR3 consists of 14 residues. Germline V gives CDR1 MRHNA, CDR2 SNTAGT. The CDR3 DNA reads TGTGCCAGCAGTGACGGGACAGGGGCAGATACGCAGTATTTT. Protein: CASSDGTGADTQYF.

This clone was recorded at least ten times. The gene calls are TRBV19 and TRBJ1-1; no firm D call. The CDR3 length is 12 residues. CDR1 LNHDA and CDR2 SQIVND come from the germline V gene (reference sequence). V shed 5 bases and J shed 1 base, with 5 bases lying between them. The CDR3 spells CASSWANTEAFF. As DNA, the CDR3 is TGTGCCAGTAGTTGGGCGAACACTGAAGCTTTCTTT. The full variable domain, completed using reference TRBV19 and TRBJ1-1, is DGGITQSPKYLFRKEGQNVTLSCEQNLNHDAMYWYRQDPGQGLRLIYYSQIVNDFQKGDIAEGYSVSREKKESFPLTVTSAQKNPTAFYLCASSWANTEAFFGQGTRLTVV.

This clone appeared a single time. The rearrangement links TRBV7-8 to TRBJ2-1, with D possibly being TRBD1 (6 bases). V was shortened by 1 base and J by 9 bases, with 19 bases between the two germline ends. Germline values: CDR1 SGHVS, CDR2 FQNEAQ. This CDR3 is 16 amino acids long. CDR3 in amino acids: CASSLVQGFNHSEQFF. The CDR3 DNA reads TGTGCCAGCAGCTTAGTCCAGGGGTTTAATCACTCTGAGCAGTTCTTC.

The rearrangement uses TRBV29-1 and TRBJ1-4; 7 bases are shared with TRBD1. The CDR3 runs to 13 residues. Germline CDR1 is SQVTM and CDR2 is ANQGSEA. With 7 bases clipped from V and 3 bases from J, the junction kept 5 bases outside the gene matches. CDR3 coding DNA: TGCAGCGCCCGACAGGGAGCTAATGAAAAACTGTTTTTT. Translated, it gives CSARQGANEKLFF.

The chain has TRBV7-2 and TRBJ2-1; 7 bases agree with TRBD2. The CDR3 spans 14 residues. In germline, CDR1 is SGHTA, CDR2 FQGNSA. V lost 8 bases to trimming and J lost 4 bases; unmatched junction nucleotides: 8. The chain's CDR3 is CASAGETGYNEQFF. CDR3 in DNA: TGTGCCAGCGCGGGAGAAACGGGGTACAATGAGCAGTTCTTC.

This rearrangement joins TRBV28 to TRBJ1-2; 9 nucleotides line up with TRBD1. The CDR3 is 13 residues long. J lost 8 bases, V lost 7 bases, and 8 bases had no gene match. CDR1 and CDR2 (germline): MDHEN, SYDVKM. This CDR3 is CASTPDRGVGYTF. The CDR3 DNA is TGTGCCAGCACCCCCGACAGGGGGGTCGGCTACACCTTC.

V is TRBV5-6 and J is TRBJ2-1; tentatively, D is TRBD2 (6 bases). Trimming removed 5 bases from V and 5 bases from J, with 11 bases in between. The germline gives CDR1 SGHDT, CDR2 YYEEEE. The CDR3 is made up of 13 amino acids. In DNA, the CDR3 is TGTGCCAGCAGTATTGGGGAGGACAATGAGCAGTTCTTC. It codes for CASSIGEDNEQFF.

The CDR3 DNA reads as TGTGCCAGCAGTTCCCGGGACAGGGGGTCGATGGAGACCCAGTACTTC. Translated, it gives CASSSRDRGSMETQYF. The chain couples TRBV27 to TRBJ2-5; TRBD1 matches 11 bases. CDR1 is MNHEY, CDR2 SMNVEV, per germline (reference sequence). The CDR3 runs to 16 residues. The V segment lost 4 bases and the J segment 5 bases; nucleotides outside the gene matches: 9.

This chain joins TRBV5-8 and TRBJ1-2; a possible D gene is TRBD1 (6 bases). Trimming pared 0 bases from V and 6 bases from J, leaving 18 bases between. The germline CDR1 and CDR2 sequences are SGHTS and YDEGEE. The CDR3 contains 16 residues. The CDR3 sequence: CASSLEWDTKRNGYTF. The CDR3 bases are TGTGCCAGCAGCTTGGAATGGGACACCAAAAGGAATGGCTACACCTTC.

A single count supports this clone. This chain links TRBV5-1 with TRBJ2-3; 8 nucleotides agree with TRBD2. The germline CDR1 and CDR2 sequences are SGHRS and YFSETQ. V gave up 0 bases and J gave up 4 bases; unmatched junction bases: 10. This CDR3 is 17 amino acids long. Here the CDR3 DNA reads TGCGCCAGCAGCTTGGCCGTCTCAGCGGGGGCCCCAGATACGCAGTATTTT. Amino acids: CASSLAVSAGAPDTQYF.

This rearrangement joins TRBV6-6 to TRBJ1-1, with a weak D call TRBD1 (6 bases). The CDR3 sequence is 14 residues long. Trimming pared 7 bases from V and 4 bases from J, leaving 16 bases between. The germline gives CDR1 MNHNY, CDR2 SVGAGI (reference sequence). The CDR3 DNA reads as TGTGCCAGCAAGTCCGGGACATGGGGCACTGAAGCTTTCTTT. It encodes CASKSGTWGTEAFF.

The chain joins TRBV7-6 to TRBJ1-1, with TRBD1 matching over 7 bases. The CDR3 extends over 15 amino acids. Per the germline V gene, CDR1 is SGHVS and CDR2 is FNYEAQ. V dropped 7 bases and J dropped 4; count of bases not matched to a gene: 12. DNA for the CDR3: TGTGCCAGCACCCTCACAGGGGCGGGTGGCACTGAAGCTTTCTTT. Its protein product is CASTLTGAGGTEAFF. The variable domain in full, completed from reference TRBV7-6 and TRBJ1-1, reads GAGVSQSPRYKVTKRGQDVALRCDPISGHVSLYWYRQALGQGPEFLTYFNYEAQQDKSGLPNDRFSAERPEGSISTLTIQRTEQRDSAMYRCASTLTGAGGTEAFFGQGTRLTVV.

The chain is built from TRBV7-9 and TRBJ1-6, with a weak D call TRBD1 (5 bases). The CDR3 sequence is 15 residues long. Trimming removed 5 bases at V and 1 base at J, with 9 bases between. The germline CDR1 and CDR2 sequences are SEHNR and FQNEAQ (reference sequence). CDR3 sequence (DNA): TGTGCCAGCAGCAACGGGGGGTCCTATAATTCACCCCTCCACTTT. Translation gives CASSNGGSYNSPLHF.

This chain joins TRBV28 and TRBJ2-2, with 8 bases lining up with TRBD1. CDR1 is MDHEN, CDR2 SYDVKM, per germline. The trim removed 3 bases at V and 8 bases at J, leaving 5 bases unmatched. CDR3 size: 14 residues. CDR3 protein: CASSFRDRKGELFF. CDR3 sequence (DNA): TGTGCCAGCAGTTTCCGGGACAGGAAAGGGGAGCTGTTTTTT. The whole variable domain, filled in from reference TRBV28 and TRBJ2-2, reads DVKVTQSSRYLVKRTGEKVFLECVQDMDHENMFWYRQDPGLGLRLIYFSYDVKMKEKGDIPEGYSVSREKKERFSLILESASTNQTSMYLCASSFRDRKGELFFGEGSRLTVL.

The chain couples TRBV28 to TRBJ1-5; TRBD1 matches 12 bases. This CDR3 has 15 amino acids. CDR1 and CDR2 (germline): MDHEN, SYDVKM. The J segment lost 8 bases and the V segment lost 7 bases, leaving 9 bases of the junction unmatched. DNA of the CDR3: TGTGCCAGCAACCGGGACAGGGGGCTCTTCGAGCCCCAGCATTTT. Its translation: CASNRDRGLFEPQHF.

The CDR3 region has the DNA TGCGCCAGCAGCCAAGTCGGGGTTCGGATGGAGACCCAGTACTTC. This codes for CASSQVGVRMETQYF. V is TRBV4-1 and J is TRBJ2-5, with D tentatively TRBD2 (5 bases). The length of the CDR3 is 15 residues. Germline CDR1 reads MGHRA; CDR2 reads YSYEKL. V was pared by 1 base and J by 5 bases, with 14 bases between.

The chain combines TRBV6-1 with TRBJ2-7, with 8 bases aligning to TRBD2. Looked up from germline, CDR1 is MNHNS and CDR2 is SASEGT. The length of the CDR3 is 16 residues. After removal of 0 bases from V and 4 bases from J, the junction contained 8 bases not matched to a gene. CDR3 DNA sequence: TGTGCCAGCAGTGAAGCTTGGCCTAGCGGGTATTACGAGCAGTACTTC. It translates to CASSEAWPSGYYEQYF.

CDR3 sequence: CASNKKQEIGGGELFF. DNA of the CDR3: TGTGCCAGCAACAAAAAACAGGAGATCGGGGGCGGGGAGCTGTTTTTT. V usage is TRBV6-8 and J usage is TRBJ2-2, with a tentative D call TRBD2 (6 bases). Germline lookup yields CDR1 MNHGY and CDR2 SAAAGT. CDR3 length equals 16 residues. Trimming pared 7 bases from V and 7 bases from J, leaving 22 bases between.

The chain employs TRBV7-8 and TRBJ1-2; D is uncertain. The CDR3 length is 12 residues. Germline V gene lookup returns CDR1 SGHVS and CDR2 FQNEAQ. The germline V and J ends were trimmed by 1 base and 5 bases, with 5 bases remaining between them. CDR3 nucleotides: TGTGCCAGCAGCTTAGACCAGTATGGCTACACCTTC. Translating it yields CASSLDQYGYTF.